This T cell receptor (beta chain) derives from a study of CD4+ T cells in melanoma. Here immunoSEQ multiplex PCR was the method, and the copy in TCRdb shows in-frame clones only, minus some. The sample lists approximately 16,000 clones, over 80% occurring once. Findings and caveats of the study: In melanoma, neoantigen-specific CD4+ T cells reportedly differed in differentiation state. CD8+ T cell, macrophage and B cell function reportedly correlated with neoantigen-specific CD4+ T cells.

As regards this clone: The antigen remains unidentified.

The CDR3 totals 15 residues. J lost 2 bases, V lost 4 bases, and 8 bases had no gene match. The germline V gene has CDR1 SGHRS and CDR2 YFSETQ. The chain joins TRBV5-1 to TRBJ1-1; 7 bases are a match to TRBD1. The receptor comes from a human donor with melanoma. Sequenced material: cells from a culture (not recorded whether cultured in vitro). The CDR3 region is CASSLTTGPNTEAFF. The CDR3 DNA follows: TGCGCCAGCAGCCTAACGACAGGGCCCAACACTGAAGCTTTCTTT.